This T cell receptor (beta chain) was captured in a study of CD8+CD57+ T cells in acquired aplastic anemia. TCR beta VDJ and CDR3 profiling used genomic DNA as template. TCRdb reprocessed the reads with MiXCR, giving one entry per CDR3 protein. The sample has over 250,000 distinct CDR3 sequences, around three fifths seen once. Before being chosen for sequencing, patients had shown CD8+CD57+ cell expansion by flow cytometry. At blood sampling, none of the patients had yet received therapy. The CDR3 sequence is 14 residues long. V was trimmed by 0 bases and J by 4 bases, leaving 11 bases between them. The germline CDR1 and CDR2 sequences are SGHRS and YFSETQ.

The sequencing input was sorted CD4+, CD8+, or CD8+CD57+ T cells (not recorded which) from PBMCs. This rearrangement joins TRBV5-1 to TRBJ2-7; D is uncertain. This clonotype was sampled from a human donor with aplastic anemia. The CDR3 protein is CASSLVVGMYEQYF. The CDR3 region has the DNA TGCGCCAGCAGCTTGGTTGTAGGGATGTACGAGCAGTACTTC.